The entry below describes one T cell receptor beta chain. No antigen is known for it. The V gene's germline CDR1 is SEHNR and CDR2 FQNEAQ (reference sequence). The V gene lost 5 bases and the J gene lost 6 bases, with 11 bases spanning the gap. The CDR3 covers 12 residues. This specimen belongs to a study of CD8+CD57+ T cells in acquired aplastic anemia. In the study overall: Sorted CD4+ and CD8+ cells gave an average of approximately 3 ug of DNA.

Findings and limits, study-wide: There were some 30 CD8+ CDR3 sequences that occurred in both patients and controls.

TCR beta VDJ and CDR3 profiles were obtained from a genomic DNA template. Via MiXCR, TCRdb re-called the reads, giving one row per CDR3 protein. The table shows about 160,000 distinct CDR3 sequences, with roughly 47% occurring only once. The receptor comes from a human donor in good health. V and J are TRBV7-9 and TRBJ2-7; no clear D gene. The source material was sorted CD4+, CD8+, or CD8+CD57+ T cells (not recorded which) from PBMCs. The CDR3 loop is CASSPIPLEQYF. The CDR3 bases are TGTGCCAGCAGCCCAATCCCCCTCGAGCAGTACTTC.